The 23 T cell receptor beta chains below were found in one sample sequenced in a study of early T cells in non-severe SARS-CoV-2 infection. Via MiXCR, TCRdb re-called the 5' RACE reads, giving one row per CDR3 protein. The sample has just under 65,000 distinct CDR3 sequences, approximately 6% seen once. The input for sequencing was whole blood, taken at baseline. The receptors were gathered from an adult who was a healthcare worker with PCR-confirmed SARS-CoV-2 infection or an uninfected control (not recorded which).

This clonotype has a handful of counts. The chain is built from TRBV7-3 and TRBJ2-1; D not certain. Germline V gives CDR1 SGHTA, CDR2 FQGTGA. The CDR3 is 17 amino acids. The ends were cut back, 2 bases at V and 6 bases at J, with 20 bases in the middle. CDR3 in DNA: TGTGCCAGCAGCTTATTGCGCCCGGTGGAAACCATCAATGAGCAGTTCTTC. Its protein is CASSLLRPVETINEQFF.

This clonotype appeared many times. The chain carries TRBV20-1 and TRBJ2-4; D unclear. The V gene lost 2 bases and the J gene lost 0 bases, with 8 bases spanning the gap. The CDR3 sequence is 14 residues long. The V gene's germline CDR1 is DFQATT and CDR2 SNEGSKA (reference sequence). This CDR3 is CSARMSLAKNIQYF. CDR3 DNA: TGCAGTGCTAGAATGAGTCTAGCCAAAAACATTCAGTACTTC.

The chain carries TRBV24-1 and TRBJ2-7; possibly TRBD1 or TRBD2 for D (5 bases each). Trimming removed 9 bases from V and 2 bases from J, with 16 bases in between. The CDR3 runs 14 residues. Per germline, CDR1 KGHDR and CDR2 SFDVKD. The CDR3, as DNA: TGTGCCACCGCCGACGGGACCGAAACCTACGAGCAGTACTTC. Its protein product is CATADGTETYEQYF.

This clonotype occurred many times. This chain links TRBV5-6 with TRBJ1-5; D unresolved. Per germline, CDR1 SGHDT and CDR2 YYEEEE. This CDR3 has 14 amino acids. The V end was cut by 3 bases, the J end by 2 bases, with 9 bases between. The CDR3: CASSSLLGNQPQHF. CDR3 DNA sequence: TGTGCCAGCAGCTCTTTGTTGGGCAATCAGCCCCAGCATTTT.

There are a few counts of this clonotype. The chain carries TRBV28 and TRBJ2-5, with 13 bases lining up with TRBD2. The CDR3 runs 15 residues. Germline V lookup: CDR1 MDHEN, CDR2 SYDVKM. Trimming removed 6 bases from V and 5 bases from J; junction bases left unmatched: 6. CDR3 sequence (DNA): TGTGCCAGCAGCCACGGACTAGCGGGAGTTGAGACCCAGTACTTC. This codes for CASSHGLAGVETQYF.

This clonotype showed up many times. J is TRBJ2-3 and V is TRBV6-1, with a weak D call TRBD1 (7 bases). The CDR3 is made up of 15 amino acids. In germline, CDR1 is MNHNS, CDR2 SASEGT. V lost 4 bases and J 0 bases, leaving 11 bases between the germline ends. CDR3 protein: CASSAQGTSTDTQYF. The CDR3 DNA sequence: TGTGCCAGCAGTGCACAGGGGACTAGCACAGATACGCAGTATTTT.

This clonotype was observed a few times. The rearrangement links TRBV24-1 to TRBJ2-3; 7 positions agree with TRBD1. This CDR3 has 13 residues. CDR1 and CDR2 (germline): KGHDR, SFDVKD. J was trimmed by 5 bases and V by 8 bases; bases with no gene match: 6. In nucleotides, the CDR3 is TGTGCCACCAAGGTCTCAGGGGGAGATACGCAGTATTTT. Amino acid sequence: CATKVSGGDTQYF.

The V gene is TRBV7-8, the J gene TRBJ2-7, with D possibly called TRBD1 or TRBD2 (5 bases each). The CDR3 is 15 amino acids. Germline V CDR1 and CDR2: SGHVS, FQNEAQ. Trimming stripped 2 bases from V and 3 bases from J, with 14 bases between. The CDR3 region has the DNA TGTGCCAGCAGCTTAAATGCAGGGAGCTTCTACGAGCAGTACTTC. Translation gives CASSLNAGSFYEQYF.

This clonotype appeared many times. CDR3 bases: TGCAGCGTTGCGTCCGGGGCCCATCAGCCCCAGCATTTT. As protein: CSVASGAHQPQHF. The chain uses TRBV29-1 and TRBJ1-5, with D perhaps TRBD1 (5 bases). The V gene lost 4 bases and the J gene lost 5 bases, with 12 bases spanning the gap. The CDR3 is 13 amino acids. Per the germline V gene, CDR1 is SQVTM and CDR2 is ANQGSEA. The whole variable domain, filled in from reference TRBV29-1 and TRBJ1-5, reads SAVISQKPSRDICQRGTSLTIQCQVDSQVTMMFWYRQQPGQSLTLIATANQGSEATYESGFVIDKFPISRPNLTFSTLTVSNMSPEDSSIYLCSVASGAHQPQHFGDGTRLSIL.

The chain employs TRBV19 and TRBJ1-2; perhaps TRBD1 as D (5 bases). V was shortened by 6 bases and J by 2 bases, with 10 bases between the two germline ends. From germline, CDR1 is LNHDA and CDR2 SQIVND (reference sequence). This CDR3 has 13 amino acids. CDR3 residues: CASSRDSNYGYTF. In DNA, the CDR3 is TGTGCCAGTAGCCGGGACTCAAACTATGGCTACACCTTC.

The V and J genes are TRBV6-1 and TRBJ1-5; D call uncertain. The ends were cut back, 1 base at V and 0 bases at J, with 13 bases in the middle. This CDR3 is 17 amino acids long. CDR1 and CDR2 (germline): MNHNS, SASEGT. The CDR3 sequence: CASSEGEQLISNQPQHF. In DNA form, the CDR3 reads TGTGCCAGCAGTGAAGGAGAACAGTTAATTAGCAATCAGCCCCAGCATTTT.

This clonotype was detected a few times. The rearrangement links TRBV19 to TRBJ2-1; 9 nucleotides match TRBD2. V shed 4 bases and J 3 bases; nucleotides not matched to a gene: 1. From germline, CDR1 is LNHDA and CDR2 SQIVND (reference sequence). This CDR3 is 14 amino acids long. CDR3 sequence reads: CASSSSGGYNEQFF. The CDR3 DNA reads TGTGCCAGTAGTAGTAGCGGGGGCTACAATGAGCAGTTCTTC.

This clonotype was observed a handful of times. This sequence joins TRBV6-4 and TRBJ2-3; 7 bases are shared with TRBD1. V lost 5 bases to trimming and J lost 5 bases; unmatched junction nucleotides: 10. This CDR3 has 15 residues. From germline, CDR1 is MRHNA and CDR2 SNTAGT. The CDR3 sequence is CASSPLADREDTQYF. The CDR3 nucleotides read TGTGCCAGCAGTCCCCTCGCCGACAGGGAAGATACGCAGTATTTT.

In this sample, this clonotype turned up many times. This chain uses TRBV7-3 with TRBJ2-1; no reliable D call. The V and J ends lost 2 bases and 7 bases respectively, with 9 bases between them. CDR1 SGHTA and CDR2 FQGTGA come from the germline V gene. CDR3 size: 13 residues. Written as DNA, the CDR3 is TGTGCCAGCAGCTTACTTTGGGGTAATGAGCAGTTCTTC. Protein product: CASSLLWGNEQFF.

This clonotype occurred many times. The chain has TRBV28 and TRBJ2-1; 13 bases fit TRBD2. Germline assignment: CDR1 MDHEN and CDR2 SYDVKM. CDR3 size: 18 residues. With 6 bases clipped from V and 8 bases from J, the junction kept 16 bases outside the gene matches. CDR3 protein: CASSPGLAGLGDSDEQFF. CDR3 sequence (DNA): TGTGCCAGCAGCCCGGGACTAGCGGGACTAGGAGATAGTGATGAGCAGTTCTTC.

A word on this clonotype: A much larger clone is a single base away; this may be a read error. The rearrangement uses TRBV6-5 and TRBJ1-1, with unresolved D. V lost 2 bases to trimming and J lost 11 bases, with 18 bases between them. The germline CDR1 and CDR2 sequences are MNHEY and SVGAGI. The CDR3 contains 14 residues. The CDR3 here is CASSYIGRRWDAFF. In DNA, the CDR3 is TGTGCCAGCAGTTACATCGGGAGGCGCTGGGATGCTTTCTTT.

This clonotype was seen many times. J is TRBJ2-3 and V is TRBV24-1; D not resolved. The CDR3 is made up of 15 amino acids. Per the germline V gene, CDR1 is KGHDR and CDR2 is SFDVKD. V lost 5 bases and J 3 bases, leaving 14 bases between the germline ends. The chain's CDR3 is CATSVNNQGTDTQYF. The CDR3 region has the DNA TGTGCCACCAGTGTCAACAACCAAGGTACAGATACGCAGTATTTT.

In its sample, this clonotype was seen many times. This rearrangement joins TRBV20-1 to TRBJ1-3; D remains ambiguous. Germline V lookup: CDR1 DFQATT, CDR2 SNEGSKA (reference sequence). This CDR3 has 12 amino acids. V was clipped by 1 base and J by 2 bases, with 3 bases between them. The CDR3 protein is CSARGPGNTIYF. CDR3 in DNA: TGCAGTGCTAGAGGGCCTGGAAACACCATATATTTT.

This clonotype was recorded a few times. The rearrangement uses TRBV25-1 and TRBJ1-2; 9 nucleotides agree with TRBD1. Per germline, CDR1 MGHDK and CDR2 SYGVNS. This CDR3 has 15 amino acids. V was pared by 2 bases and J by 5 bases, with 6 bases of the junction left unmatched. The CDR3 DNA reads TGTGCCAGCAGTGAAGATCACAGGGGGCGTTATGGCTACACCTTC. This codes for CASSEDHRGRYGYTF.

CDR3: CASSQAMNTEAFF. CDR3 sequence (DNA): TGTGCCAGCAGCCAAGCAATGAACACTGAAGCTTTCTTT. The rearrangement joins TRBV3-1 to TRBJ1-1; D uncertain. Trimming shortened V by 1 base and J by 0 bases, and 3 bases separated the two germline ends. In germline, CDR1 is LGHDT, CDR2 YNNKEL (reference sequence). The CDR3 runs to 13 residues. Looking up the rest from reference TRBV3-1 and TRBJ1-1 gives the full variable domain: DTAVSQTPKYLVTQMGNDKSIKCEQNLGHDTMYWYKQDSKKFLKIMFSYNNKELIINETVPNRFSPKSPDKAHLNLHINSLELGDSAVYFCASSQAMNTEAFFGQGTRLTVV.

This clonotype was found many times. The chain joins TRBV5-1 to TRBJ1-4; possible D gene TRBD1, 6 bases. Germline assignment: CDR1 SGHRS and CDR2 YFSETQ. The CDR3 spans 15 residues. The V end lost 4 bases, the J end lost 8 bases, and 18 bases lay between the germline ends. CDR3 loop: CASSVRWGADEKLFF. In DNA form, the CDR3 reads TGCGCCAGCAGCGTTCGATGGGGGGCGGACGAAAAACTGTTTTTT.

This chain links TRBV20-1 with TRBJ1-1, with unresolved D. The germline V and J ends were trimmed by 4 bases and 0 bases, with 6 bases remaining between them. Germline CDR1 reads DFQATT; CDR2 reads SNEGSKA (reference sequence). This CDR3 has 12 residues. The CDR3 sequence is CSATILNTEAFF. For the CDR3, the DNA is TGCAGTGCTACCATCCTGAACACTGAAGCTTTCTTT.

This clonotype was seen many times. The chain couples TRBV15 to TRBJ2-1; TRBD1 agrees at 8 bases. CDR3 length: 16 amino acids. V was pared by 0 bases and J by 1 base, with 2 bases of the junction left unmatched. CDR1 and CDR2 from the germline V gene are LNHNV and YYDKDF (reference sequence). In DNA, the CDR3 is TGTGCCACCAGCAGAGATAGGGACAGGTCCTACAATGAGCAGTTCTTC. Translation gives CATSRDRDRSYNEQFF.